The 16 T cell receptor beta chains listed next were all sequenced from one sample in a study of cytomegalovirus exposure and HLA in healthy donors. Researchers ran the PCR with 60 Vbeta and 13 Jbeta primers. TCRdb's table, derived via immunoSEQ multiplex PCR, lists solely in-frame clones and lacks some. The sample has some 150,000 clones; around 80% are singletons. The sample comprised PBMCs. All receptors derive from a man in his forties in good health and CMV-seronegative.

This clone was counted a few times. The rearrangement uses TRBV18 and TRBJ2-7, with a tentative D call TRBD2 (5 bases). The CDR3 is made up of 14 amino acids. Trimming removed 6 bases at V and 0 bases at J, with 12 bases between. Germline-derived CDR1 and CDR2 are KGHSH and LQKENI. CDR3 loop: CASSPATISYEQYF. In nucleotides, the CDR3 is TGTGCCAGCTCCCCGGCGACTATCTCCTACGAGCAGTACTTC.

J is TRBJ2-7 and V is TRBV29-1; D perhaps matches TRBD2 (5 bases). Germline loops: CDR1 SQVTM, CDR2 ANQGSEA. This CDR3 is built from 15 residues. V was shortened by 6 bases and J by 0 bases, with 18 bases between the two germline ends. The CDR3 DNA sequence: TGCAGCGTCGTCCTTGGAGGCCGTATCTCCTACGAGCAGTACTTC. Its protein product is CSVVLGGRISYEQYF.

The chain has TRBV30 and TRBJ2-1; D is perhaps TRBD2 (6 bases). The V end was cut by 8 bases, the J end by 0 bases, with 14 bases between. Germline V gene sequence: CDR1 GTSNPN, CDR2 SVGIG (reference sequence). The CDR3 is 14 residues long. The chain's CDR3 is CALGGPSSYNEQFF. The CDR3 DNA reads TGTGCCCTCGGGGGTCCAAGCTCCTACAATGAGCAGTTCTTC.

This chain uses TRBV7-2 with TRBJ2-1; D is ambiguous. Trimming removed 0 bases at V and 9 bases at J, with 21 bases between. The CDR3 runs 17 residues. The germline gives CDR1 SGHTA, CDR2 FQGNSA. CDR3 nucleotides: TGTGCCAGCAGCTTAGCCCCGATGAGATACGAATCGGGTGAGCAGTTCTTC. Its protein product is CASSLAPMRYESGEQFF. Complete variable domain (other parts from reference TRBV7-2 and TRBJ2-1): GAGVSQSPSNKVTEKGKDVELRCDPISGHTALYWYRQSLGQGLEFLIYFQGNSAPDKSGLPSDRFSAERTGGSVSTLTIQRTQQEDSAVYLCASSLAPMRYESGEQFFGPGTRLTVL.

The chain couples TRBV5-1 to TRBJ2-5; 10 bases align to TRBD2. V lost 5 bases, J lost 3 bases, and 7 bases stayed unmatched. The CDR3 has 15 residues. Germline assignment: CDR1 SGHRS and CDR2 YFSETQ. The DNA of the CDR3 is TGCGCCAGCAGTATAGGGACTAGCGAGAAAGAGACCCAGTACTTC. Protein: CASSIGTSEKETQYF.

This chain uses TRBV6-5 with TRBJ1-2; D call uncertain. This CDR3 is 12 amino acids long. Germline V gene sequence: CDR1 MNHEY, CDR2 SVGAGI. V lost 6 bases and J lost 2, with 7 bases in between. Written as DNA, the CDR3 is TGTGCCAGCAGGGGCGGGAACTATGGCTACACCTTC. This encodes CASRGGNYGYTF.

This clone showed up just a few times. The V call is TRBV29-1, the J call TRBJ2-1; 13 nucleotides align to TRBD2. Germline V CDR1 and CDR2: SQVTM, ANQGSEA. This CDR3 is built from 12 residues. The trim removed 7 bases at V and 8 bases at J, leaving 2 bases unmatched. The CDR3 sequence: CSGGLAGDEQFF. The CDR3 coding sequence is TGCAGCGGTGGACTAGCGGGAGATGAGCAGTTCTTC.

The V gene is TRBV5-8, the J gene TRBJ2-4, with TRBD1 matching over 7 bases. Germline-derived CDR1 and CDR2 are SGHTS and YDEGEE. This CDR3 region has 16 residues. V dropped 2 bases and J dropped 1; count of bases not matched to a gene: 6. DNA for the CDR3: TGTGCCAGCAGCTTTACAGGGGCACGTGCCAAAAACATTCAGTACTTC. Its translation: CASSFTGARAKNIQYF.

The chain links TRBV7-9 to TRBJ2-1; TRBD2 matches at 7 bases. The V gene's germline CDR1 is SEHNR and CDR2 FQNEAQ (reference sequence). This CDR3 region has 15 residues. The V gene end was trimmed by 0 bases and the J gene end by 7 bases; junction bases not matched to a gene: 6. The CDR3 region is CASSLAGRAWNEQFF. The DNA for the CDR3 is TGTGCCAGCAGCTTAGCGGGGAGGGCCTGGAATGAGCAGTTCTTC. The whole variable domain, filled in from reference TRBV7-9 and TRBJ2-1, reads DTGVSQNPRHKITKRGQNVTFRCDPISEHNRLYWYRQTLGQGPEFLTYFQNEAQLEKSRLLSDRFSAERPKGSFSTLEIQRTEQGDSAMYLCASSLAGRAWNEQFFGPGTRLTVL.

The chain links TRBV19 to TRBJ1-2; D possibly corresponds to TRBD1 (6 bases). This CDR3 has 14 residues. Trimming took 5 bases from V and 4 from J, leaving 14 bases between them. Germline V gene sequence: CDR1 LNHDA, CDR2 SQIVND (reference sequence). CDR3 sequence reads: CASSAPGQVYGYTF. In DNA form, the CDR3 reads TGTGCCAGTAGTGCCCCGGGACAAGTCTATGGCTACACCTTC.

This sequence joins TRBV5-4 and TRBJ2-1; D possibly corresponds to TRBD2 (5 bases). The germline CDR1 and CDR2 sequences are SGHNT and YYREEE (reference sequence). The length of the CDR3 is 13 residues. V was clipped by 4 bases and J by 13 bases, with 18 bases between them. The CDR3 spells CASSERGQVGQFF. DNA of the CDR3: TGTGCCAGCAGCGAACGCGGGCAGGTGGGTCAGTTCTTC.

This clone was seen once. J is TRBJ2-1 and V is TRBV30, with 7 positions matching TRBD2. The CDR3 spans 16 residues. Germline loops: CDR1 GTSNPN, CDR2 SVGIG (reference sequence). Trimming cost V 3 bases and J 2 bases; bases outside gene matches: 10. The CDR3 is CAWRKTTGLPYNEQFF. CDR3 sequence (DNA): TGTGCCTGGAGGAAAACCACGGGACTACCCTACAATGAGCAGTTCTTC.

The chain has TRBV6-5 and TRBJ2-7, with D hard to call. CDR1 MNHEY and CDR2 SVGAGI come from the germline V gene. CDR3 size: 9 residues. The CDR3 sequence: CFWSYEQYF. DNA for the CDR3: TGTTTTTGGAGCTACGAGCAGTACTTC.

CDR3 amino acids: CASSLRTGELFF. The CDR3 coding sequence is TGTGCCAGCAGTTTGCGCACCGGGGAGCTGTTTTTT. This rearrangement joins TRBV27 to TRBJ2-2; D call uncertain. Germline lookup yields CDR1 MNHEY and CDR2 SMNVEV (reference sequence). This CDR3 contains 12 residues. Trimming stripped 3 bases from V and 4 bases from J, with 3 bases between.

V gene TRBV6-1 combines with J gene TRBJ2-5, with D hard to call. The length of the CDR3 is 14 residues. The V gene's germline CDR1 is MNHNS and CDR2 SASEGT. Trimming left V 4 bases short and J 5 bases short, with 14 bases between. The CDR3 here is CASSGSGGMETQYF. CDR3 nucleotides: TGTGCCAGCAGTGGGTCTGGCGGAATGGAGACCCAGTACTTC.

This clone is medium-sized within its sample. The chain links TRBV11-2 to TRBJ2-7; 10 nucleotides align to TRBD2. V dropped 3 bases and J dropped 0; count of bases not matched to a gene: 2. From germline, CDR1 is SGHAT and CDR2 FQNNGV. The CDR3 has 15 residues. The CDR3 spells CASSLTSGHSYEQYF. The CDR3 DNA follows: TGTGCCAGCAGCTTGACTAGCGGGCACTCCTACGAGCAGTACTTC.